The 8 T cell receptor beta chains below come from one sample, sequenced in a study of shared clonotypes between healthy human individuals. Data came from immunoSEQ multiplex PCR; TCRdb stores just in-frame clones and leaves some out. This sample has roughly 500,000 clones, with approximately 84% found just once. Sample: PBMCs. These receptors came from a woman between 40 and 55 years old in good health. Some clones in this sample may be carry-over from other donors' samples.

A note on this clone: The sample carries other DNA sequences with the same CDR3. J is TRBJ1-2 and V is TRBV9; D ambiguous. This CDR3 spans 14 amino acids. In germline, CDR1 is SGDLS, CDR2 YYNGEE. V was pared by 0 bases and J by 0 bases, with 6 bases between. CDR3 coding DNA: TGTGCCAGCAGCGTAGGGGGAGCTAACTATGGCTACACCTTC. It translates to CASSVGGANYGYTF.

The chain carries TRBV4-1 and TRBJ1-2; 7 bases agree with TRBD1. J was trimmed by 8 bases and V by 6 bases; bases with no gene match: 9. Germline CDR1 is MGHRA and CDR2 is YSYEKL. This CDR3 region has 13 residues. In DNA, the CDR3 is TGCGCCAGCAGGAATCCCGGGACAGAGGGCTACACCTTC. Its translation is CASRNPGTEGYTF.

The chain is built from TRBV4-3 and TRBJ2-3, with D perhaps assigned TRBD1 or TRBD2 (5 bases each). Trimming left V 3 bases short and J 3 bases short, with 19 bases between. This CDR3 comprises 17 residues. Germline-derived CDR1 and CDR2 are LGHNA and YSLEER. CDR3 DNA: TGCGCCAGCAGCCAGGGACGACCAATGTTCAGGACAGATACGCAGTATTTT. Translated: CASSQGRPMFRTDTQYF.

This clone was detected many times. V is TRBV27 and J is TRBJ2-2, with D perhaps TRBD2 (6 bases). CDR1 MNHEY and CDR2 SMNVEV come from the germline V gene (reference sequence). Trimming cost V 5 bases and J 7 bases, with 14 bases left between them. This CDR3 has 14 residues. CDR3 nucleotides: TGTGCCAGCAGTCGGGACTCACGGTTCGGGGAGCTGTTTTTT. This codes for CASSRDSRFGELFF.

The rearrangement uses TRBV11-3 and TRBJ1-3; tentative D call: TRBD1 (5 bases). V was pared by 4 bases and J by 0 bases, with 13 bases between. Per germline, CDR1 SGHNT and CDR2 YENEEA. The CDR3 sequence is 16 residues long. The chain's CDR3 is CASSYKQDYSGNTIYF. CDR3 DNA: TGTGCCAGCAGCTACAAACAGGATTACTCTGGAAACACCATATATTTT.

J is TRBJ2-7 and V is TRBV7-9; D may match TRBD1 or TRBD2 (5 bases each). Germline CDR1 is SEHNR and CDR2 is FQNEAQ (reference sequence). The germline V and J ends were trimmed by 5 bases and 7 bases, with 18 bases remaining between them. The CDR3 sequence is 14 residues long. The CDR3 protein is CASSAGGLGREQYF. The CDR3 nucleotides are TGTGCCAGCAGCGCCGGCGGACTGGGGCGGGAGCAGTACTTC.

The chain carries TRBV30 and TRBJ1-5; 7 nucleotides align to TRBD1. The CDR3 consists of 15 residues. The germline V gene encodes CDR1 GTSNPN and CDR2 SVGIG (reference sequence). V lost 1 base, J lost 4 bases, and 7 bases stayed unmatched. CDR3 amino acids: CAWSGGTAGNQPQHF. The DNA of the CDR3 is TGTGCCTGGAGTGGAGGGACAGCGGGGAATCAGCCCCAGCATTTT.

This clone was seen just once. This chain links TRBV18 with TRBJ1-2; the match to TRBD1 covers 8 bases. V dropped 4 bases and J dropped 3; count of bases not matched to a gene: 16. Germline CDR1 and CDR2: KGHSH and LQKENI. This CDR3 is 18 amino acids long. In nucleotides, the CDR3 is TGTGCCAGCTCACTGACCTTCGTCAGGGGGCAGGGTTACTATGGCTACACCTTC. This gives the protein CASSLTFVRGQGYYGYTF.